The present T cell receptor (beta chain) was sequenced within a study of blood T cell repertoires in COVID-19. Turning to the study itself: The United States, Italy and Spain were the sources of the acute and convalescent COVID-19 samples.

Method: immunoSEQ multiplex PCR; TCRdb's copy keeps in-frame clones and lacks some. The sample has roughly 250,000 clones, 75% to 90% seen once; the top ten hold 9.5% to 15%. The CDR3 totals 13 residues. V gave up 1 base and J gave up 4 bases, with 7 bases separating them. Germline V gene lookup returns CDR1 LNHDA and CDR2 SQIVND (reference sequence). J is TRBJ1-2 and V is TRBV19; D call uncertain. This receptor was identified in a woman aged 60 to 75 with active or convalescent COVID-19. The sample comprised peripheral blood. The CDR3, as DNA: TGTGCCAGTAGTATAGTCACATCCTATGGCTACACCTTC. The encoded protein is CASSIVTSYGYTF.